A selection of T cell receptor beta chains follows, all from one sample in a study of blood T cells in healthy people across ages. TCRdb independently ran MiXCR on the 5' RACE reads; one entry per CDR3 protein. The sample shows about 1.5 million distinct CDR3 sequences, roughly two fifths of them seen only once. Input material: blood. Source of these receptors: a woman between 18 and 29 years old in good health. Each CDR3 is given with its conserved first and last residue. Fields, in order: D gene, clone size, V gene, J gene, CDR3 protein, CDR3 DNA. The D gene is left open where the match is weak. Not all rows give a size; the values are once, few, many and, for expanded clones, a class.

d_gene: TRBD1; abundance: -; v_gene: TRBV20-1; j_gene: TRBJ1-2; CDR3aa: CSARDQDRGLGYTF; CDR3nt: TGCAGTGCTAGAGATCAGGACAGGGGGCTCGGCTACACCTTC
d_gene: -; abundance: few; v_gene: TRBV29-1; j_gene: TRBJ1-2; CDR3aa: CSVSSNYGYTF; CDR3nt: TGCAGCGTTAGTTCCAACTATGGCTACACCTTC
d_gene: TRBD2; abundance: -; v_gene: TRBV6-5; j_gene: TRBJ2-5; CDR3aa: CASKTSLASGFETQYF; CDR3nt: TGTGCCAGTAAAACATCCCTGGCTAGCGGGTTCGAGACCCAGTACTTC
d_gene: TRBD1; abundance: -; v_gene: TRBV28; j_gene: TRBJ2-2; CDR3aa: CASSLGFFAGDRGTGELFF; CDR3nt: TGTGCCAGCAGTTTAGGCTTCTTCGCAGGGGACAGGGGCACCGGGGAGCTGTTTTTT
d_gene: -; abundance: -; v_gene: TRBV7-9; j_gene: TRBJ2-3; CDR3aa: CASSPRMSGTDTQYF; CDR3nt: TGTGCCAGCAGCCCCCGGATGTCTGGCACAGATACGCAGTATTTT
d_gene: -; abundance: few; v_gene: TRBV5-1; j_gene: TRBJ2-5; CDR3aa: CASSGMSAQETQYF; CDR3nt: TGCGCCAGCAGCGGGATGAGTGCCCAAGAGACCCAGTACTTC
d_gene: -; abundance: few; v_gene: TRBV20-1; j_gene: TRBJ2-3; CDR3aa: CSARRGGWGTDTQYF; CDR3nt: TGCAGTGCTCGGCGGGGAGGTTGGGGCACAGATACGCAGTATTTT
d_gene: -; abundance: -; v_gene: TRBV9; j_gene: TRBJ2-3; CDR3aa: CASSTATLGLFTDTQYF; CDR3nt: TGTGCCAGCAGCACCGCCACCCTAGGCCTGTTCACAGATACGCAGTATTTT
d_gene: TRBD2; abundance: -; v_gene: TRBV6-2/TRBV6-3; j_gene: TRBJ2-7; CDR3aa: CASRTGTSGYNEQYF; CDR3nt: TGTGCCAGCAGAACCGGGACTAGCGGTTACAATGAGCAGTACTTC
d_gene: -; abundance: -; v_gene: TRBV4-3; j_gene: TRBJ1-1; CDR3aa: CASSQDFRQKNTEAFF; CDR3nt: TGCGCCAGCAGCCAAGATTTTCGGCAAAAGAACACTGAAGCTTTCTTT
d_gene: -; abundance: -; v_gene: TRBV28; j_gene: TRBJ1-5; CDR3aa: CASLVVGGSDQPQHF; CDR3nt: TGTGCCAGCTTGGTCGTGGGCGGGTCTGATCAGCCCCAGCATTTT
d_gene: -; abundance: -; v_gene: TRBV6-2/TRBV6-3; j_gene: TRBJ1-2; CDR3aa: CASTWGDYGYTF; CDR3nt: TGTGCCAGCACATGGGGAGACTATGGCTACACCTTC
d_gene: TRBD2; abundance: few; v_gene: TRBV10-1; j_gene: TRBJ2-1; CDR3aa: CASSESRGGTYNEQFF; CDR3nt: TGCGCCAGCAGTGAGTCCCGGGGGGGGACTTACAATGAGCAGTTCTTC
d_gene: -; abundance: -; v_gene: TRBV20-1; j_gene: TRBJ1-2; CDR3aa: CSASEGFGGYTF; CDR3nt: TGCAGTGCTAGTGAGGGATTTGGTGGCTACACCTTC
d_gene: TRBD1; abundance: once; v_gene: TRBV20-1; j_gene: TRBJ1-4; CDR3aa: CSARIGQGASNEKLFF; CDR3nt: TGCAGTGCTAGGATAGGACAGGGGGCATCTAATGAAAAACTGTTTTTT
d_gene: -; abundance: -; v_gene: TRBV6-6; j_gene: TRBJ2-1; CDR3aa: CASSYSSVEQFF; CDR3nt: TGTGCCAGCAGTTACTCGAGCGTTGAGCAGTTCTTC
d_gene: -; abundance: few; v_gene: TRBV12-3/TRBV12-4; j_gene: TRBJ2-7; CDR3aa: CASSKTGLDGYEQYF; CDR3nt: TGTGCCAGCAGCAAAACAGGGTTGGACGGGTACGAGCAGTACTTC
d_gene: -; abundance: -; v_gene: TRBV7-8; j_gene: TRBJ2-2; CDR3aa: CASSFPFGQRNTGELFF; CDR3nt: TGTGCCAGCAGCTTCCCTTTCGGACAGCGGAACACCGGGGAGCTGTTTTTT
d_gene: TRBD1; abundance: once; v_gene: TRBV12-3/TRBV12-4; j_gene: TRBJ1-2; CDR3aa: CASSLARNRGYGYTF; CDR3nt: TGTGCCAGCAGTTTAGCGCGAAACAGGGGGTATGGCTACACCTTC
d_gene: TRBD2; abundance: few; v_gene: TRBV12-3/TRBV12-4; j_gene: TRBJ2-1; CDR3aa: CASSFGLAGRNEQFF; CDR3nt: TGTGCCAGCAGTTTTGGACTAGCGGGTCGGAATGAGCAGTTCTTC
d_gene: -; abundance: few; v_gene: TRBV7-2; j_gene: TRBJ2-7; CDR3aa: CASSLASLSYEQYF; CDR3nt: TGTGCCAGCAGCTTAGCCTCCCTCTCCTACGAGCAGTACTTC
d_gene: TRBD2; abundance: -; v_gene: TRBV11-2; j_gene: TRBJ2-1; CDR3aa: CASSSPGGIAGGPAYEQFF; CDR3nt: TGTGCCAGCAGCTCCCCGGGAGGAATAGCGGGAGGGCCTGCCTATGAGCAGTTCTTC
d_gene: TRBD1; abundance: many; v_gene: TRBV7-2; j_gene: TRBJ2-5; CDR3aa: CASSPDRTQETQYF; CDR3nt: TGTGCCAGCAGCCCGGACAGGACACAAGAGACCCAGTACTTC
d_gene: TRBD2; abundance: few; v_gene: TRBV7-9; j_gene: TRBJ2-1; CDR3aa: CASRAGGPHNEQFF; CDR3nt: TGTGCCAGCAGGGCGGGAGGGCCCCACAATGAGCAGTTCTTC
d_gene: -; abundance: -; v_gene: TRBV27; j_gene: TRBJ1-1; CDR3aa: CASSLEGTGVWTEAFF; CDR3nt: TGTGCCAGCAGTTTAGAAGGTACCGGGGTTTGGACTGAAGCTTTCTTT
d_gene: -; abundance: few; v_gene: TRBV4-3; j_gene: TRBJ1-6; CDR3aa: CASSQDGKGDSPLHF; CDR3nt: TGCGCCAGCAGCCAAGATGGGAAAGGGGATTCACCCCTCCACTTT
d_gene: -; abundance: few; v_gene: TRBV7-2; j_gene: TRBJ2-7; CDR3aa: CAGSRGRGSPYEQYF; CDR3nt: TGTGCCGGCAGCCGGGGCAGGGGAAGCCCTTACGAGCAGTACTTC
d_gene: -; abundance: -; v_gene: TRBV29-1; j_gene: TRBJ2-1; CDR3aa: CSVEWAVLARSSYNEQFF; CDR3nt: TGCAGCGTTGAATGGGCGGTCTTAGCACGGAGCTCCTACAATGAGCAGTTCTTC
d_gene: -; abundance: few; v_gene: TRBV20-1; j_gene: TRBJ2-5; CDR3aa: CSARVRLSFQETQYF; CDR3nt: TGCAGTGCTAGAGTGAGACTATCCTTCCAAGAGACCCAGTACTTC
d_gene: TRBD1; abundance: -; v_gene: TRBV7-6; j_gene: TRBJ1-2; CDR3aa: CASSPGQGARRNGYTF; CDR3nt: TGTGCCAGCAGCCCCGGACAGGGGGCGAGACGTAATGGCTACACCTTC
d_gene: TRBD1; abundance: -; v_gene: TRBV4-3; j_gene: TRBJ1-1; CDR3aa: CASSPRDRTMNTEAFF; CDR3nt: TGCGCCAGCAGCCCGAGGGACAGGACAATGAACACTGAAGCTTTCTTT
d_gene: TRBD1; abundance: many; v_gene: TRBV27; j_gene: TRBJ1-2; CDR3aa: CASSFGQDYGYTF; CDR3nt: TGTGCCAGCAGTTTTGGACAGGACTATGGCTACACCTTC
d_gene: TRBD2; abundance: -; v_gene: TRBV18; j_gene: TRBJ2-4; CDR3aa: CASSGLAGPPGHIQYF; CDR3nt: TGTGCCAGCTCAGGACTAGCGGGGCCCCCTGGGCACATTCAGTACTTC
d_gene: TRBD2; abundance: -; v_gene: TRBV4-3; j_gene: TRBJ2-1; CDR3aa: CASSGTSGVQEQFF; CDR3nt: TGCGCCAGCAGCGGGACTAGCGGGGTACAGGAGCAGTTCTTC
d_gene: -; abundance: -; v_gene: TRBV7-2; j_gene: TRBJ1-1; CDR3aa: CASSLESGGGGTEAFF; CDR3nt: TGTGCCAGCAGCTTAGAATCTGGCGGAGGGGGCACTGAAGCTTTCTTT
d_gene: TRBD2; abundance: -; v_gene: TRBV7-2; j_gene: TRBJ2-1; CDR3aa: CASSTRSGGGGNEQFF; CDR3nt: TGTGCCAGCAGCACCCGATCTGGGGGGGGTGGCAATGAGCAGTTCTTC
d_gene: -; abundance: -; v_gene: TRBV3-1; j_gene: TRBJ2-1; CDR3aa: CASSHPMSSYNEQFF; CDR3nt: TGTGCCAGCAGCCATCCGATGAGCTCCTACAATGAGCAGTTCTTC
d_gene: -; abundance: few; v_gene: TRBV6-1; j_gene: TRBJ1-5; CDR3aa: CASSEVGDNQPQHF; CDR3nt: TGTGCCAGCAGTGAAGTCGGGGACAATCAGCCCCAGCATTTT